This T cell receptor (beta chain) was profiled in a study of T cells in localized non-small cell lung cancer. Study conclusions and caveats: When the top 100 tumor clones were examined, a median about 60 of them also appeared in the adjacent lung, which was paired and uninvolved. Clonality of T cells reached its maximum in uninvolved adjacent lung, surpassing tumor.

The germline gives CDR1 SGHNT, CDR2 YENEEA. The CDR3 contains 14 residues. V shed 2 bases and J shed 4 bases, with 8 bases lying between them. Note on this clone: Antigen specificity is unknown.

Clones were read by immunoSEQ multiplex PCR, and TCRdb kept only the in-frame ones, dropping some. The sample lists roughly 26,000 clones, 80% to 90% seen once, with about 14% in the top ten. Sequencing was performed on peripheral blood, taken before any cancer treatment. This receptor was identified in a female donor at least 60 years old with stage II squamous cell lung carcinoma. V gene TRBV11-3 combines with J gene TRBJ2-2; D unresolved. CDR3 bases: TGTGCCAGCAGCTTACTCACGGGCACCGGGGAGCTGTTTTTT. This encodes CASSLLTGTGELFF.